This T cell receptor beta chain was recorded in a study of cytomegalovirus exposure and HLA in healthy donors. The wider study: Earlier, almost 120 million unique TCR beta sequences were recovered from some 200 million T cells by an analysis. Study-level results: Follow-up analysis later connected one missense variant in DCLRE1C with trimming of TCR beta V- and J-genes. The authors listed 150 to 200 TCR beta chains as cytomegalovirus-associated. Later work found that TCR association rates differed between HLA loci; DRB1 had the most and HLA-C the fewest.

The CDR3 length is 15 residues. Germline V gene lookup returns CDR1 MNHNS and CDR2 SASEGT. The ends lost 7 bases at V and 2 bases at J; junction bases unmatched: 6. With 60 Vbeta and 13 Jbeta primers, the PCR was carried out. TCRdb keeps only in-frame clones here, not all; method: immunoSEQ multiplex PCR. The sample holds some 130,000 clones, 80% seen once. Of note for this clone: Its antigen is currently unknown.

The sample consisted of PBMCs. The sequence was collected from a man younger than 40 in good health. The chain carries TRBV6-1 and TRBJ2-7; 12 nucleotides align to TRBD2. The CDR3 DNA reads TGTGCCAGCAACATTCTAGCGGGGGGGGCCTACGAGCAGTACTTC. It yields the protein CASNILAGGAYEQYF.